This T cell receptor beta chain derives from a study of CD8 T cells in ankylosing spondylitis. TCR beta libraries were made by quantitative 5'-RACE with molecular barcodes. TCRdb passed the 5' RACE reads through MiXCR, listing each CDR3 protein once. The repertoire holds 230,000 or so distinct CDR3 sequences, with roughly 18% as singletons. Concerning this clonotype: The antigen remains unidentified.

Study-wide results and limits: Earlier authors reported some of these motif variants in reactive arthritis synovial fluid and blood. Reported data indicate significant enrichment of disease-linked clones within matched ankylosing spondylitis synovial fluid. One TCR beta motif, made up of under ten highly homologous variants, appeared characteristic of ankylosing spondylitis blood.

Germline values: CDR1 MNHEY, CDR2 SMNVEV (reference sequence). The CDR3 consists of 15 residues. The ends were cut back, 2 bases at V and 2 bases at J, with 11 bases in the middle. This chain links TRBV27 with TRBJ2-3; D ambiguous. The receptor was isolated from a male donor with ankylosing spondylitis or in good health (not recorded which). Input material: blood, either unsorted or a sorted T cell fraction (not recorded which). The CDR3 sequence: CASSLGLAATDTQYF. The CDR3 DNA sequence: TGTGCCAGCAGTTTAGGTCTCGCGGCCACAGATACGCAGTATTTT.